A single sample is the source of the 4 T cell receptor beta chains below, sequenced in a study of T cells after yellow fever vaccination. TCRdb re-called the 5' RACE reads with MiXCR, one entry per CDR3 protein. The data show about 330,000 distinct CDR3 sequences, about 6.6% seen once. Sequences were derived from PBMCs, sampled about 49 days after the first yellow fever vaccination. The receptor source for this set is a man between 18 and 29 years old who received the YFV17D yellow fever vaccine.

This clonotype was recorded a few times. CDR3 protein: CASSPGTGGLWATEAFF. CDR3 coding DNA: TGTGCCAGCTCACCCGGGACAGGGGGGCTTTGGGCCACTGAAGCTTTCTTT. The chain is built from TRBV18 and TRBJ1-1, with 11 bases matching TRBD1. Germline CDR1 KGHSH, CDR2 LQKENI. Trimming at V came to 3 bases and at J to 4 bases, leaving 10 bases not matched to a gene. The CDR3 runs to 17 residues.

The chain couples TRBV6-2 or TRBV6-3 to TRBJ2-7; D may be TRBD2 (5 bases). The CDR3 sequence is 14 residues long. Trimming left V 4 bases short and J 1 base short, with 11 bases between. Germline lookup yields CDR1 MNHEY and CDR2 SVGEGT. CDR3 nucleotide sequence: TGTGCCAGCAGTTGGGGTTGGAGGTCCTACGAGCAGTACGTC. This codes for CASSWGWRSYEQYV.

This clonotype was seen repeatedly, ten times or more. V and J are TRBV6-5 and TRBJ2-2, with D hard to call. CDR3 length: 15 amino acids. The germline CDR1 and CDR2 sequences are MNHEY and SVGAGI. V shed 2 bases and J shed 1 base, with 8 bases lying between them. The CDR3 is CASSYVVGNTGELFF. DNA for the CDR3: TGTGCCAGCAGTTACGTTGTCGGGAACACCGGGGAGCTGTTTTTT.

The chain recombines TRBV7-8 with TRBJ2-7; D assignment may be TRBD1 or TRBD2 (5 bases each). The CDR3 consists of 14 residues. CDR1 is SGHVS, CDR2 FQNEAQ, per germline. V shed 0 bases and J shed 8 bases, with 14 bases lying between them. The CDR3 loop is CASSLAASRDQQYF. The CDR3 DNA is TGTGCCAGCAGCTTAGCCGCAAGCAGGGACCAGCAGTACTTC.